This entry lists 29 T cell receptor beta chains sequenced from one sample in a study of long-term antiretroviral therapy in people with HIV (dated by TCRdb to between 2021 and 2024). The immunoSEQ hsTCRB v3.0 assay was used at survey level resolution for TRB variable region sequencing. TCRdb carries this immuneACCESS record with in-frame sequences only. Its versions omit some clonotypes, under half of them owing to an unresolved V gene in the studies checked, with the rest unexplained. The sample yields fewer than 30,000 clones; approximately 88% were counted once. The ten largest clonotypes hold approximately 8.4% of the sample. Sequencing was performed on unsorted PBMCs, taken 1.8 years before starting antiretroviral therapy. The receptor set was obtained from a man aged 45 to 65 with HIV.

This CDR3 reads CASSSRSGGYTF. The DNA of the CDR3 is TGTGCCAGCAGTTCGCGGAGCGGGGGCTACACCTTC. The rearrangement joins TRBV6-5 to TRBJ1-2; D gene unclear. V lost 4 bases, J lost 8 bases, and 11 bases lay in between. In germline, CDR1 is MNHEY, CDR2 SVGAGI. CDR3 length: 12 residues.

V and J are TRBV7-9 and TRBJ2-4; possibly TRBD2 for D (7 bases). The CDR3 runs to 17 residues. The V gene's germline CDR1 is SEHNR and CDR2 FQNEAQ (reference sequence). V shed 4 bases and J shed 0 bases, with 16 bases lying between them. The CDR3 here is CASSWGSGGPAKNIQYF. The CDR3 bases are TGTGCCAGCAGCTGGGGGTCGGGGGGCCCAGCCAAAAACATTCAGTACTTC.

This chain joins TRBV29-1 and TRBJ1-4; 7 bases line up with TRBD1. The V and J ends lost 6 bases and 5 bases, in that order; junction bases with no gene match: 12. In germline, CDR1 is SQVTM, CDR2 ANQGSEA. The CDR3 is 15 residues long. The CDR3 bases are TGCAGCGTCAGGGGGTGGACTCATGGGAATGAAAAACTGTTTTTT. Translation gives CSVRGWTHGNEKLFF.

This clone was observed a few times. The rearrangement uses TRBV5-1 and TRBJ2-7; weak D call: TRBD1 (6 bases). From germline, CDR1 is SGHRS and CDR2 YFSETQ. CDR3 length: 15 residues. Trimming shortened V by 5 bases and J by 0 bases, and 15 bases separated the two germline ends. This CDR3 is CASSQDRLSSYEQYF. The CDR3 DNA follows: TGCGCCAGCAGTCAGGACAGATTAAGCTCCTACGAGCAGTACTTC.

This chain connects TRBV4-1 to TRBJ2-4; 15 positions match TRBD2. The CDR3 is 18 residues long. V shed 1 base and J 5 bases; nucleotides not matched to a gene: 6. Looked up from germline, CDR1 is MGHRA and CDR2 is YSYEKL. CDR3 DNA: TGCGCCAGCAGCCAAGGGGGACTAGCGGGAGGTCCCCAAAACATTCAGTACTTC. Translation gives CASSQGGLAGGPQNIQYF.

The chain has TRBV10-3 and TRBJ2-6, with D uncertain. V was pared by 4 bases and J by 4 bases, with 8 bases between. The CDR3 runs 14 residues. The V gene's germline CDR1 is ENHRY and CDR2 SYGVKD. The CDR3 nucleotides are TGTGCCATCAGTGGGCCCGGAGGGGCCAACGTCCTGACTTTC. Amino acid sequence: CAISGPGGANVLTF.

This clone turned up a few times. The CDR3 region has the DNA TGTGCCAGCAGTTTAAGTTTCGATGCTGGCTACACCTTC. Protein: CASSLSFDAGYTF. The rearrangement joins TRBV6-5 to TRBJ1-2; D ambiguous. The V end was cut by 4 bases, the J end by 7 bases, with 13 bases between. The CDR3 covers 13 residues. Germline V gene sequence: CDR1 MNHEY, CDR2 SVGAGI.

The CDR3 sequence: CASSSGTSGGNEQYF. DNA for the CDR3: TGTGCCAGCAGCTCTGGGACTAGCGGAGGCAACGAGCAGTACTTC. The genes are TRBV7-6 and TRBJ2-7, with 11 bases that match TRBD2. The ends lost 4 bases at V and 5 bases at J; junction bases unmatched: 7. Germline assignment: CDR1 SGHVS and CDR2 FNYEAQ. The CDR3 runs to 15 residues.

This chain connects TRBV6-1 to TRBJ2-2; D unclear. This CDR3 is built from 12 residues. Trimming took off 2 bases at V and 2 bases at J, with 0 bases between the two ends. Germline-derived CDR1 and CDR2 are MNHNS and SASEGT. CDR3 amino acids: CASSENTGELFF. The CDR3 coding sequence is TGTGCCAGCAGTGAAAACACCGGGGAGCTGTTTTTT.

The CDR3, as DNA: TGTGCCAGCAGTTACAGCGGGAGCCCTTACAATGAGCAGTTCTTC. It encodes CASSYSGSPYNEQFF. J is TRBJ2-1 and V is TRBV11-2; 8 bases agree with TRBD2. The germline CDR1 and CDR2 sequences are SGHAT and FQNNGV. The trim removed 6 bases at V and 4 bases at J, leaving 8 bases unmatched. The CDR3 contains 15 residues.

This chain joins TRBV18 and TRBJ1-3; TRBD1 is a possible D gene (5 bases). In germline, CDR1 is KGHSH, CDR2 LQKENI. V was cut by 3 bases and J by 6 bases, with 15 bases left in between. The CDR3 spans 15 residues. The DNA for the CDR3 is TGTGCCAGCTCACCCATAACCGGGACCTCAAACACCATATATTTT. Its translation is CASSPITGTSNTIYF.

The J gene is TRBJ1-4, the V gene TRBV18; D is unresolved. The germline V and J ends were trimmed by 3 bases and 8 bases, with 10 bases remaining between them. The CDR3 is made up of 13 amino acids. Germline V gene sequence: CDR1 KGHSH, CDR2 LQKENI. The CDR3 sequence: CASSPLGEEKLFF. The CDR3 DNA is TGTGCCAGCTCACCCCTTGGGGAGGAAAAACTGTTTTTT.

V usage is TRBV11-2 and J usage is TRBJ2-7; maybe TRBD2 (6 bases). Trimming removed 8 bases from V and 0 bases from J, with 11 bases in between. The CDR3 contains 13 residues. Per the germline V gene, CDR1 is SGHAT and CDR2 is FQNNGV. The CDR3 DNA follows: TGTGCCAGCTTGGCGGGGAACTCCTACGAGCAGTACTTC. Its protein is CASLAGNSYEQYF.

CDR3: CASSLRGKNTEAFF. DNA of the CDR3: TGTGCCAGCAGTTTACGGGGGAAGAACACTGAAGCTTTCTTT. This chain connects TRBV27 to TRBJ1-1; D might be TRBD1 (5 bases). In germline, CDR1 is MNHEY, CDR2 SMNVEV (reference sequence). The CDR3 is 14 residues long. V shed 2 bases and J shed 1 base, with 8 bases lying between them.

V is TRBV29-1 and J is TRBJ1-2, with TRBD1 matching 8 bases. CDR1 is SQVTM, CDR2 ANQGSEA, per germline. The V segment lost 3 bases and the J segment 3 bases; nucleotides outside the gene matches: 9. The CDR3 sequence is 15 residues long. As DNA, the CDR3 is TGCAGCGTTGATCGCGGTGCAGGGGGCGACTATGGCTACACCTTC. It specifies CSVDRGAGGDYGYTF.

The rearrangement joins TRBV18 to TRBJ1-1, with unresolved D. The germline V gene has CDR1 KGHSH and CDR2 LQKENI. The CDR3 runs 13 residues. V dropped 2 bases and J dropped 2 bases, with 6 bases sitting between them. The CDR3 coding sequence is TGTGCCAGCTCACCAGATCTAAACACTGAAGCTTTCTTT. Its protein product is CASSPDLNTEAFF.

In the case of this clone: One end of the junction varies from germline; a read error may be responsible. The J gene is TRBJ1-1, the V gene TRBV5-5, with a tentative D call TRBD1 (5 bases). The length of the CDR3 is 13 residues. Germline CDR1 reads SGHKS; CDR2 reads YYEKEE (reference sequence). The CDR3 region is CASTLGVSPEAFF. The CDR3 bases are TGTGCCAGCACCTTGGGGGTTTCTCCCGAAGCTTTCTTT.

The chain has TRBV9 and TRBJ2-2; possible D gene TRBD2, 5 bases. The CDR3 runs to 16 residues. Trimming removed 0 bases at V and 5 bases at J, with 14 bases between. The germline gives CDR1 SGDLS, CDR2 YYNGEE. Here the CDR3 reads CASSVASSPETGELFF. In nucleotides, the CDR3 is TGTGCCAGCAGCGTAGCGTCTAGCCCTGAAACCGGGGAGCTGTTTTTT.

The V call is TRBV10-3, the J call TRBJ2-1, with 12 bases identical to TRBD2. Germline V gene data show CDR1 as ENHRY and CDR2 as SYGVKD. The CDR3 has 13 amino acids. Trimming removed 10 bases from V and 12 bases from J; junction bases left unmatched: 10. CDR3 residues: CASKLAGGDGQFF. The CDR3 DNA is TGTGCCAGCAAACTAGCGGGGGGTGATGGGCAGTTCTTC.

In its sample, this clone was seen once. V is TRBV5-4 and J is TRBJ2-3, with 13 bases matching TRBD2. Germline CDR1 SGHNT, CDR2 YYREEE (reference sequence). This CDR3 comprises 16 residues. V shed 0 bases, J shed 5 bases, and the junction held 3 bases outside the gene matches. CDR3 sequence (DNA): TGTGCCAGCAGCTTGGCCGGGACTAGCGGGATAGATACGCAGTATTTT. Its protein is CASSLAGTSGIDTQYF. The variable domain in full, completed from reference TRBV5-4 and TRBJ2-3, reads ETGVTQSPTHLIKTRGQQVTLRCSSQSGHNTVSWYQQALGQGPQFIFQYYREEENGRGNFPPRFSGLQFPNYSSELNVNALELDDSALYLCASSLAGTSGIDTQYFGPGTRLTVL.

The gene calls are TRBV4-2 and TRBJ2-7, with a possible D match to TRBD1 (6 bases). This CDR3 is built from 13 residues. V was cut by 4 bases and J by 1 base, with 8 bases left in between. Germline assignment: CDR1 LGHNA and CDR2 YNFKEQ. The CDR3 region has the DNA TGTGCCAGCAGCCTTGGACAGTCCTACGAGCAGTACTTC. This translates into CASSLGQSYEQYF.

V usage is TRBV11-2 and J usage is TRBJ1-4; D is undetermined. The V and J ends lost 1 base and 4 bases respectively, with 22 bases between them. Germline CDR1 reads SGHAT; CDR2 reads FQNNGV. CDR3 length: 19 residues. CDR3 bases: TGTGCCAGCAGCTTAGCCCATAGCCAGTCCTCAGCCCGTAATGAAAAACTGTTTTTT. Translation gives CASSLAHSQSSARNEKLFF.

This chain connects TRBV27 to TRBJ2-5; 14 bases line up with TRBD2. The CDR3 loop spans 20 amino acids. J gave up 3 bases and V 4 bases, and 16 bases lay outside the gene matches. In germline, CDR1 is MNHEY, CDR2 SMNVEV (reference sequence). The CDR3 DNA follows: TGTGCCAGCAGTTCAAAGACTCCCAGCGGGACTAGCGGGAGTGAAGAGACCCAGTACTTC. Protein: CASSSKTPSGTSGSEETQYF.

The chain joins TRBV4-2 to TRBJ1-2, with 9 bases matching TRBD1. V lost 1 base and J lost 7; bases outside the gene matches: 7. Germline V gene data show CDR1 as LGHNA and CDR2 as YNFKEQ. The CDR3 has 15 residues. CDR3 DNA: TGTGCCAGCAGCCAAGGGGACAGGGTACAAATTGGCTACACCTTC. Protein product: CASSQGDRVQIGYTF.

CDR3 in amino acids: CASSPILNREPQHF. The CDR3 DNA follows: TGTGCCAGTAGTCCCATTCTAAACAGGGAGCCCCAGCATTTT. The V gene is TRBV19, the J gene TRBJ1-5; D possibly corresponds to TRBD1 (6 bases). Trimming pared 5 bases from V and 8 bases from J, leaving 16 bases between. Germline V gives CDR1 LNHDA, CDR2 SQIVND (reference sequence). This CDR3 contains 14 residues.

V gene TRBV9 combines with J gene TRBJ1-5; 7 bases match TRBD1. This CDR3 has 15 amino acids. Germline CDR1 is SGDLS and CDR2 is YYNGEE. V shed 3 bases and J 0 bases; nucleotides not matched to a gene: 3. CDR3: CASSAQGYSNQPQHF. In DNA form, the CDR3 reads TGTGCCAGCAGCGCACAGGGGTATAGCAATCAGCCCCAGCATTTT. Using reference TRBV9 and TRBJ1-5 for the parts outside the CDR3, the full variable domain is DSGVTQTPKHLITATGQRVTLRCSPRSGDLSVYWYQQSLDQGLQFLIQYYNGEERAKGNILERFSAQQFPDLHSELNLSSLELGDSALYFCASSAQGYSNQPQHFGDGTRLSIL.

The V call is TRBV7-9, the J call TRBJ2-7; D uncertain. V lost 2 bases and J lost 3, with 5 bases in between. CDR3 length: 12 amino acids. From germline, CDR1 is SEHNR and CDR2 FQNEAQ (reference sequence). CDR3 nucleotides: TGTGCCAGCAGCTTACAACTCTACGAGCAGTACTTC. Translation gives CASSLQLYEQYF.

J is TRBJ1-1 and V is TRBV30; no firm D call. The CDR3 is made up of 13 amino acids. Between the trimmed V and J ends, which lost 2 bases and 4 bases, there was a span of 11 bases. The V gene's germline CDR1 is GTSNPN and CDR2 SVGIG (reference sequence). This CDR3 reads CAWSLRGITEAFF. The DNA for the CDR3 is TGTGCCTGGAGTTTGAGAGGGATCACTGAAGCTTTCTTT. The complete variable domain, with remaining parts taken from reference TRBV30 and TRBJ1-1, reads SQTIHQWPATLVQPVGSPLSLECTVEGTSNPNLYWYRQAAGRGLQLLFYSVGIGQISSEVPQNLSASRPQDRQFILSSKKLLLSDSGFYLCAWSLRGITEAFFGQGTRLTVV.

The V call is TRBV4-3, the J call TRBJ1-3; tentatively, D is TRBD1 (6 bases). V lost 6 bases, J lost 0 bases, and 12 bases lay in between. CDR3 length: 15 amino acids. From germline, CDR1 is LGHNA and CDR2 YSLEER. The CDR3 here is CASSPGQTSGNTIYF. The CDR3 DNA sequence: TGCGCCAGCAGTCCCGGACAGACCTCTGGAAACACCATATATTTT.